This TCR beta chain was identified during a study of blood T cell repertoires in COVID-19. Per the original methods: Amplification of reference gene primers provided the estimated nucleated cell counts. Clones were sequenced by immunoSEQ multiplex PCR, and TCRdb holds only the in-frame ones, with some missing. Clonal size and the V and J genes are those of that table, whereas D and trimming came from the DNA. The sample has approximately 45,000 clones, less than 95% seen once. Germline assignment: CDR1 LNHDA and CDR2 SQIVND (reference sequence). V shed 8 bases and J shed 5 bases, with 16 bases lying between them. CDR3 length equals 15 residues.

The sample comprised peripheral blood. This receptor was obtained from a man in his 70s with acute or convalescent COVID-19. The chain combines TRBV19 with TRBJ1-6, with a tentative D call TRBD1 (5 bases). DNA for the CDR3: TGTGCCAGTTCGGAACCCCCAGGGAATAATTCACCCCTCCACTTT. As protein: CASSEPPGNNSPLHF. Combining the CDR3 with reference TRBV19 and TRBJ1-6 gives the whole variable domain DGGITQSPKYLFRKEGQNVTLSCEQNLNHDAMYWYRQDPGQGLRLIYYSQIVNDFQKGDIAEGYSVSREKKESFPLTVTSAQKNPTAFYLCASSEPPGNNSPLHFGNGTRLTVT.